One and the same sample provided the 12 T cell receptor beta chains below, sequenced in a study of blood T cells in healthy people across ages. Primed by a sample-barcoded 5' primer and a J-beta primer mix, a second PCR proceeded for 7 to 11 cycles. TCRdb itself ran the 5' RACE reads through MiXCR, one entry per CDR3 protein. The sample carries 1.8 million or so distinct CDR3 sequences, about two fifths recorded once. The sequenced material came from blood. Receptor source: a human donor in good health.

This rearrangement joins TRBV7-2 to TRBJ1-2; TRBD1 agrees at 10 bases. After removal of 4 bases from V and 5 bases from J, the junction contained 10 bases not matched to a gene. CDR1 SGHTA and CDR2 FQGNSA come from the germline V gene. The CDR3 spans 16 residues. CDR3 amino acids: CASSSTIKGQGYGYTF. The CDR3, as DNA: TGTGCCAGCAGCTCAACAATAAAGGGACAGGGGTATGGCTACACCTTC.

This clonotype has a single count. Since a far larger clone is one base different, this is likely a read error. CDR3 loop: CAGSPGGSYEQYF. The CDR3 DNA follows: TGCGCCGGCAGCCCAGGGGGCTCCTACGAGCAGTACTTC. The chain recombines TRBV4-1 with TRBJ2-7; 7 bases are shared with TRBD1. Germline values: CDR1 MGHRA, CDR2 YSYEKL. The CDR3 spans 13 residues.

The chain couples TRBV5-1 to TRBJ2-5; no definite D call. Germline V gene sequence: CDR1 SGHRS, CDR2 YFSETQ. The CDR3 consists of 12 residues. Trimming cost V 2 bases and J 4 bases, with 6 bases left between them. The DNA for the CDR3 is TGCGCCAGCAGCTTACAGTCAGAGACCCAGTACTTC. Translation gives CASSLQSETQYF.

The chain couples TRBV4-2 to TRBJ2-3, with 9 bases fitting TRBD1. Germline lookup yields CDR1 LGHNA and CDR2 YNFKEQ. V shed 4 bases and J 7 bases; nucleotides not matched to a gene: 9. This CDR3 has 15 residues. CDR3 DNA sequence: TGTGCCAGCAGCCCAGGACAGGGGAGGCAGCATACGCAGTATTTT. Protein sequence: CASSPGQGRQHTQYF.

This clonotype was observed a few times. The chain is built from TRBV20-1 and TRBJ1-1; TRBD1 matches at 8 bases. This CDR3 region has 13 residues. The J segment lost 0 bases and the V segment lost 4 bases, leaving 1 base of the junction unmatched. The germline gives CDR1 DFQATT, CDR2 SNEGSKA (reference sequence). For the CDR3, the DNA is TGCAGTGCTATGGACAGGGTGAACACTGAAGCTTTCTTT. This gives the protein CSAMDRVNTEAFF.

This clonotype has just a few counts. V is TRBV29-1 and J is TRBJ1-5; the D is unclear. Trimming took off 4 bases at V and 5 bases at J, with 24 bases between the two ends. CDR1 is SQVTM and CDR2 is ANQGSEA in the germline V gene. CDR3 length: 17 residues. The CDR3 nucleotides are TGCAGCGTTGCCCCGACGACAAGGCCCTTCATGGATCAGCCCCAGCATTTT. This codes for CSVAPTTRPFMDQPQHF.

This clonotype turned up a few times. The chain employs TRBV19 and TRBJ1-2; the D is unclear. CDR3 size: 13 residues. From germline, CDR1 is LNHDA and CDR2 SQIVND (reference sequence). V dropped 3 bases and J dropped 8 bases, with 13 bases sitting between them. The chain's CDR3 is CASSISPPGGYTF. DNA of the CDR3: TGTGCCAGTAGTATTTCACCCCCAGGCGGCTACACCTTC.

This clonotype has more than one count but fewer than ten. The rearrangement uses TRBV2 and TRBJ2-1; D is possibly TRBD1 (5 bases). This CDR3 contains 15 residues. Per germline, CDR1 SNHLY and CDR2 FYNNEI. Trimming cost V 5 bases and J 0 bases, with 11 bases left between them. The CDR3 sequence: CASSWGLSSYNEQFF. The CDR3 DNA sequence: TGTGCCAGCAGTTGGGGCCTTAGCTCCTACAATGAGCAGTTCTTC.

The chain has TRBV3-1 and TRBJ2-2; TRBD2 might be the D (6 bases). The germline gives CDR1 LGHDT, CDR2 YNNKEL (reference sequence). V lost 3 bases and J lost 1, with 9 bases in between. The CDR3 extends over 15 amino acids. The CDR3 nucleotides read TGTGCCAGCAGCCAGTCCGGGGGGAACACCGGGGAGCTGTTTTTT. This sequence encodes CASSQSGGNTGELFF.

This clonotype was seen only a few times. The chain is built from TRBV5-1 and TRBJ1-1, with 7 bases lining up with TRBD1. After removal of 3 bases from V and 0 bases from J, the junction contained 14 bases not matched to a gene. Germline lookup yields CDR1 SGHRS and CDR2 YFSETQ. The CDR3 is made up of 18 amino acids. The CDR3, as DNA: TGCGCCAGCAGCTGGAGGGCCCGGGACAGCCCTATGAACACTGAAGCTTTCTTT. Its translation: CASSWRARDSPMNTEAFF. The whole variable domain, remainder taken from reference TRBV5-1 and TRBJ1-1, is KAGVTQTPRYLIKTRGQQVTLSCSPISGHRSVSWYQQTPGQGLQFLFEYFSETQRNKGNFPGRFSGRQFSNSRSEMNVSTLELGDSALYLCASSWRARDSPMNTEAFFGQGTRLTVV.

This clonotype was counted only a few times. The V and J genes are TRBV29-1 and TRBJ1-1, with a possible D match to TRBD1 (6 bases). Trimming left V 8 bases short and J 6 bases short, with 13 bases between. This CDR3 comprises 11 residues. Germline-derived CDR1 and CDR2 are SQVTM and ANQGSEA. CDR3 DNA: TGCAGCTCCAGACAGGAGGCTGAAGCTTTCTTT. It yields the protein CSSRQEAEAFF.

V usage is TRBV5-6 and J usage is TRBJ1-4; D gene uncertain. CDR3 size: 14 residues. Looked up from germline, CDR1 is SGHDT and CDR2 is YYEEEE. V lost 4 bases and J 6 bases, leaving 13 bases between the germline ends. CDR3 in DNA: TGTGCCAGCAGCCCCCAACGGTGGGATGAAAAACTGTTTTTT. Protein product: CASSPQRWDEKLFF.